The 12 T cell receptor beta chains in this list originate from one sample, sequenced in a study of blood T cell repertoires in COVID-19. Libraries were prepared by immunoSEQ multiplex PCR; TCRdb keeps only in-frame clonotypes and omits some of them. The sample lists about 150,000 clones; about 90% were seen once. Sequences were obtained from peripheral blood. The source of these receptors is a man aged 55 to 70 with acute or convalescent COVID-19.

The chain joins TRBV5-4 to TRBJ2-1, with D possibly TRBD2 on 5 matching bases. CDR3 size: 15 residues. V was pared by 4 bases and J by 1 base, with 12 bases between. CDR1 is SGHNT, CDR2 YYREEE, per germline (reference sequence). Written as DNA, the CDR3 is TGTGCCAGCAGCGCGTTAGCGCATTCCTACAATGAGCAGTTCTTC. Protein sequence: CASSALAHSYNEQFF.

This chain joins TRBV7-6 and TRBJ2-1, with a tentative D call TRBD1 (5 bases). The V gene's germline CDR1 is SGHVS and CDR2 FNYEAQ. The CDR3 has 14 amino acids. The V end was cut by 1 base, the J end by 4 bases, with 8 bases between. The CDR3 DNA reads as TGTGCCAGCAGCTTAGGGACACCATACAATGAGCAGTTCTTC. Its translation: CASSLGTPYNEQFF.

In this sample, this clone turned up once. The rearrangement uses TRBV7-9 and TRBJ2-7; the match to TRBD2 covers 10 bases. CDR3 length equals 15 residues. J gave up 4 bases and V 4 bases, and 7 bases lay outside the gene matches. CDR1 and CDR2 from the germline V gene are SEHNR and FQNEAQ (reference sequence). This CDR3 is CASSYTSGDLYEQYF. The CDR3 DNA follows: TGTGCCAGCAGCTACACTAGCGGGGACTTATACGAGCAGTACTTC.

This rearrangement joins TRBV19 to TRBJ1-5, with TRBD1 matching 7 bases. The junction had 11 bases not matched to a gene; V was cut back by 6 bases and J by 0 bases. Germline loops: CDR1 LNHDA, CDR2 SQIVND (reference sequence). The length of the CDR3 is 17 residues. CDR3 loop: CASSRDSHTFSNQPQHF. As DNA, the CDR3 is TGTGCCAGTAGCAGGGACAGTCATACTTTTAGCAATCAGCCCCAGCATTTT.

This clone has a handful of counts. The chain carries TRBV10-3 and TRBJ1-4, with 9 bases lining up with TRBD1. The germline V gene encodes CDR1 ENHRY and CDR2 SYGVKD. V was pared by 10 bases and J by 8 bases, with 14 bases of the junction left unmatched. This CDR3 region has 15 residues. The CDR3 loop is CATADRGLFEEKLFF. CDR3 coding DNA: TGTGCCACCGCGGACAGGGGCCTATTCGAGGAAAAACTGTTTTTT.

The rearrangement uses TRBV6-5 and TRBJ1-5, with 7 bases matching TRBD1. Germline CDR1 is MNHEY and CDR2 is SVGAGI. With 5 bases clipped from V and 4 bases from J, the junction kept 5 bases outside the gene matches. The CDR3 spans 14 residues. The CDR3 DNA is TGTGCCAGCAGTAGGGACAGCCTAAATCAGCCCCAGCATTTT. Translation: CASSRDSLNQPQHF.

The chain recombines TRBV4-3 with TRBJ1-6; 11 bases agree with TRBD1. V was pared by 5 bases and J by 9 bases, with 6 bases of the junction left unmatched. The CDR3 consists of 15 residues. CDR1 and CDR2 from the germline V gene are LGHNA and YSLEER. CDR3 sequence (DNA): TGCGCCAGCAGCTGGGGACAGGGGGTTCTTTCACCCCTCCACTTT. This encodes CASSWGQGVLSPLHF.

This clone has more than one count but fewer than ten. The V call is TRBV6-1, the J call TRBJ2-1; D is possibly TRBD2 (6 bases). Trimming left V 2 bases short and J 4 bases short, with 12 bases between. Germline values: CDR1 MNHNS, CDR2 SASEGT. The CDR3 length is 15 residues. The CDR3 coding sequence is TGTGCCAGCAGTGAATTCGGGAGATCGTACAATGAGCAGTTCTTC. Translated: CASSEFGRSYNEQFF.

The rearrangement links TRBV21-1 to TRBJ2-2; TRBD2 is the table's D call and was not checked against the DNA. TRBV21-1 is flagged as a pseudogene. This CDR3 has 18 amino acids. This CDR3 is CASSKGEGSPEATGELFF. The CDR3 nucleotides are TGTGCCAGCAGCAAAGGGGAAGGGAGTCCCGAGGCCACCGGGGAGCTGTTTTTT.

This clone was seen a handful of times. This chain links TRBV10-2 with TRBJ1-4, with D unclear. This CDR3 is 13 amino acids long. From germline, CDR1 is WSHSY and CDR2 SAAADI. V lost 7 bases and J 5 bases, leaving 11 bases between the germline ends. The CDR3, as DNA: TGCGCCAGCAAGGATTTACTAAATGAAAAACTGTTTTTT. Protein: CASKDLLNEKLFF.

The chain recombines TRBV14 with TRBJ1-2; 9 nucleotides align to TRBD1. The CDR3 contains 16 residues. Trimming cost V 0 bases and J 12 bases; bases outside gene matches: 14. Germline CDR1 reads SGHDN; CDR2 reads FVKESK. The CDR3 reads CASSQEIQGAYSSHTF. CDR3 DNA sequence: TGTGCCAGCAGCCAAGAAATACAGGGGGCGTACAGTTCCCACACCTTC.

The chain is built from TRBV6-2 or TRBV6-3 and TRBJ2-3; TRBD2 agrees at 8 bases. V dropped 6 bases and J dropped 3; count of bases not matched to a gene: 17. The V gene's germline CDR1 is MNHEY and CDR2 SVGEGT. The CDR3 loop spans 18 amino acids. The CDR3 sequence is CASSQGPSGGAFTDTQYF. The CDR3 DNA follows: TGTGCCAGCAGCCAGGGCCCGTCCGGGGGGGCCTTTACAGATACGCAGTATTTT.